The 30 T cell receptor beta chains below were found in one sample sequenced in a study of blood T cells in healthy people across ages. It was with a sample-barcoded 5' primer and a J-beta primer mix that a second PCR of roughly 7 to 12 cycles was run. TCRdb reprocessed the 5' RACE reads with MiXCR, giving one entry per CDR3 protein. Of fewer than 2 million distinct CDR3 sequences in the sample, about two fifths were seen once. The sequenced material came from blood. The source of these receptors is a human donor in good health.

This clonotype was picked up many times. The J gene is TRBJ2-5, the V gene TRBV2; the D gene is possibly TRBD1 (5 bases). Germline V gene data show CDR1 as SNHLY and CDR2 as FYNNEI. Trimming cost V 5 bases and J 4 bases, with 14 bases left between them. This CDR3 is built from 14 residues. CDR3 nucleotides: TGTGCCAGCAGTCTACAGGTTTTTGGAGAGACCCAGTACTTC. Its protein product is CASSLQVFGETQYF.

A few counts support this clonotype. The chain uses TRBV7-8 and TRBJ2-1; tentatively, D is TRBD2 (6 bases). V was pared by 8 bases and J by 6 bases, with 20 bases between. From germline, CDR1 is SGHVS and CDR2 FQNEAQ. CDR3 length: 15 amino acids. DNA for the CDR3: TGTGCCAGCTACACGGGGGTTTATGGAAGCAATGAGCAGTTCTTC. Its protein is CASYTGVYGSNEQFF.

Only a few counts were recorded for this clonotype. CDR3 coding DNA: TGTGCCAGCAGCCCCTCCCCCGGACAGGCTTTATACGAGCAGTACTTC. Protein product: CASSPSPGQALYEQYF. The chain joins TRBV7-2 to TRBJ2-7; TRBD1 agrees at 7 bases. Germline CDR1 is SGHTA and CDR2 is FQGNSA. The trim removed 5 bases at V and 4 bases at J, leaving 14 bases unmatched. The CDR3 runs 16 residues.

With regard to this clonotype: The junction and the germline gene differ at one end; a read error may be behind it. This chain joins TRBV11-2 and TRBJ2-5; D gene ambiguous. The germline V gene encodes CDR1 SGHAT and CDR2 FQNNGV. There are 15 residues in the CDR3. The CDR3, as DNA: TGTGCCGGCAGCCAATTGGTGGCGTACCAAGAGACCCAGTACTTC. This sequence encodes CAGSQLVAYQETQYF. The entire variable domain, with the rest obtained from reference TRBV11-2 and TRBJ2-5, is as follows: EAGVAQSPRYKIIEKRQSVAFWCNPISGHATLYWYQQILGQGPKLLIQFQNNGVVDDSQLPKDRFSAERLKGVDSTLKIQPAKLEDSAVYLCAGSQLVAYQETQYFGPGTRLLVL.

There are a few counts of this clonotype. The V call is TRBV28, the J call TRBJ1-2; a possible D gene is TRBD1 (6 bases). The CDR3 is made up of 13 amino acids. With 6 bases removed from V and 4 bases from J, the gap between germline ends came to 12 bases. Germline CDR1 reads MDHEN; CDR2 reads SYDVKM. The DNA of the CDR3 is TGTGCCAGCAGCCACGACAGGCTCTATGGCTACACCTTC. Amino acid sequence: CASSHDRLYGYTF.

V usage is TRBV20-1 and J usage is TRBJ2-5, with 7 bases matching TRBD2. The J call may not be correct, given that the DNA end is closer to TRBJ2-7. Germline CDR1 and CDR2: DFQATT and SNEGSKA (reference sequence). The length of the CDR3 is 13 residues. CDR3 DNA: TGCAGTGCCTTCCGCGGGGGTGGCTACGAGCAGTACTTC. It codes for CSAFRGGGYEQYF.

The V gene is TRBV9, the J gene TRBJ2-7; 12 bases map to TRBD2. The J segment lost 2 bases and the V segment lost 0 bases, leaving 9 bases of the junction unmatched. This CDR3 contains 18 residues. CDR1 SGDLS and CDR2 YYNGEE come from the germline V gene. This chain's CDR3 is CASSVALAGGPTPYEQYF. For the CDR3, the DNA is TGTGCCAGCAGCGTAGCACTAGCGGGGGGTCCTACCCCCTACGAGCAGTACTTC.

This chain links TRBV29-1 with TRBJ1-1; 8 bases map to TRBD1. Germline values: CDR1 SQVTM, CDR2 ANQGSEA. The CDR3 is 15 amino acids. V shed 4 bases and J 0 bases; nucleotides not matched to a gene: 7. CDR3: CSVVGGTGLNTEAFF. The CDR3 nucleotides are TGCAGCGTTGTAGGGGGGACAGGACTGAACACTGAAGCTTTCTTT.

This clonotype was seen at least ten times. The V call is TRBV4-2, the J call TRBJ2-4, with D perhaps being TRBD1 or TRBD2 (5 bases each). CDR3 length: 15 residues. The germline V and J ends were trimmed by 0 bases and 8 bases, with 14 bases remaining between them. Germline V gene lookup returns CDR1 LGHNA and CDR2 YNFKEQ. Here the CDR3 reads CASSQDSVLGDIQYF. The DNA for the CDR3 is TGTGCCAGCAGCCAAGATAGCGTCCTAGGGGACATTCAGTACTTC.

The chain combines TRBV28 with TRBJ2-3, with 7 nucleotides matching TRBD1. Germline V lookup: CDR1 MDHEN, CDR2 SYDVKM. V was clipped by 6 bases and J by 2 bases; unmatched bases: 8. The CDR3 length is 15 residues. CDR3 in amino acids: CASRRDRENTDTQYF. CDR3 in DNA: TGTGCCAGCAGACGAGACAGGGAGAACACAGATACGCAGTATTTT.

The rearrangement uses TRBV5-5 and TRBJ2-3, with no clear D. The CDR3 has 13 amino acids. CDR1 is SGHKS and CDR2 is YYEKEE in the germline V gene (reference sequence). Trimming left V 6 bases short and J 2 bases short, with 10 bases between. In nucleotides, the CDR3 is TGTGCCAGCAATCGACACCTCACAGATACGCAGTATTTT. Translating gives CASNRHLTDTQYF.

The genes are TRBV12-3 or TRBV12-4 and TRBJ2-1, with 9 bases fitting TRBD2. The CDR3 is made up of 16 amino acids. V gave up 2 bases and J gave up 7 bases; unmatched junction bases: 9. The CDR3 region is CASSLPLGTSSNEQFF. The CDR3 coding sequence is TGTGCCAGCAGTTTACCCCTAGGGACTAGCTCTAATGAGCAGTTCTTC.

In this sample, this clonotype turned up many times. This rearrangement joins TRBV29-1 to TRBJ2-3, with 10 nucleotides matching TRBD2. V trimming: 5 bases; J trimming: 2 bases; junction bases outside the gene matches: 7. The CDR3 has 15 amino acids. CDR1 and CDR2 from the germline V gene are SQVTM and ANQGSEA. As DNA, the CDR3 is TGCAGCGTTATATGGACTAGCGGAGACACAGATACGCAGTATTTT. Residues: CSVIWTSGDTDTQYF.

V and J are TRBV7-9 and TRBJ2-2; 10 bases align to TRBD1. The CDR3 has 16 amino acids. Germline trimming cut 5 bases from V and 4 bases from J; bases unmatched to any gene: 7. CDR1 and CDR2 (germline): SEHNR, FQNEAQ (reference sequence). The DNA of the CDR3 is TGTGCCAGCAGCACCGAGACAGGGGGCACCACCGGGGAGCTGTTTTTT. Its protein product is CASSTETGGTTGELFF.

At least ten counts were recorded for this clonotype. The V call is TRBV28, the J call TRBJ2-5, with D tentatively TRBD1 (6 bases). The length of the CDR3 is 14 residues. In germline, CDR1 is MDHEN, CDR2 SYDVKM. V lost 8 bases and J 3 bases, leaving 16 bases between the germline ends. The DNA for the CDR3 is TGTGCCAGCTACGGTTCACAGGGCGAAGAGACCCAGTACTTC. Protein product: CASYGSQGEETQYF.

The CDR3 DNA sequence: TGTGCCAGCAGCGGATGCAAAGAGACCCAGTACTTC. This encodes CASSGCKETQYF. The genes are TRBV21-1 and TRBJ2-5. TRBV21-1 is noted as a pseudogene. The CDR3 consists of 12 residues.

This chain connects TRBV6-2 or TRBV6-3 to TRBJ2-7; weak D call: TRBD2 (5 bases). The CDR3 is 12 residues long. Germline V gives CDR1 MNHEY, CDR2 SVGEGT. Trimming took 7 bases from V and 3 from J, leaving 10 bases between them. The CDR3, as DNA: TGTGCCAGCACCACACTAGGCTACGAGCAGTACTTC. The encoded protein is CASTTLGYEQYF.

The rearrangement links TRBV12-3 or TRBV12-4 to TRBJ1-2; D is possibly TRBD1 (6 bases). This CDR3 has 12 residues. Trimming took 2 bases from V and 13 from J, leaving 14 bases between them. The chain's CDR3 is CASSLNDRGATF. The CDR3 DNA sequence: TGTGCCAGCAGTTTAAATGATCGGGGGGCCACCTTC.

Worth noting for this clonotype: The junction differs from germline at one of its ends, possibly a read error. The rearrangement uses TRBV7-9 and TRBJ2-7; perhaps TRBD1 as D (5 bases). Germline CDR1 SEHNR, CDR2 FQNEAQ (reference sequence). This CDR3 spans 13 amino acids. The CDR3 coding sequence is TGTGCCAGCAACTTAGGGGCACAATACGAGCAGTACTTC. It encodes CASNLGAQYEQYF.

This chain joins TRBV29-1 and TRBJ2-5, with D tentatively TRBD1 (6 bases). V was pared by 8 bases and J by 0 bases, with 7 bases between. The CDR3 is 11 residues long. Germline CDR1 and CDR2: SQVTM and ANQGSEA. CDR3 loop: CSWGHQETQYF. The CDR3 bases are TGCAGCTGGGGGCACCAAGAGACCCAGTACTTC.

The V gene is TRBV20-1, the J gene TRBJ2-7; 7 bases are a match to TRBD1. J lost 6 bases, V lost 3 bases, and 11 bases had no gene match. CDR1 is DFQATT, CDR2 SNEGSKA, per germline (reference sequence). This CDR3 spans 14 amino acids. The CDR3 loop reads CSASGSGQPLEQYF. The CDR3 DNA reads as TGCAGTGCTAGCGGTTCGGGACAGCCGCTCGAGCAGTACTTC.

The V gene is TRBV29-1, the J gene TRBJ1-2; D call uncertain. Germline CDR1 reads SQVTM; CDR2 reads ANQGSEA. Trimming cost V 0 bases and J 2 bases, with 16 bases left between them. The CDR3 sequence is 16 residues long. CDR3 nucleotide sequence: TGCAGCGTTGAAGAGGATAGTGGCATGGTAAACTATGGCTACACCTTC. Amino acids: CSVEEDSGMVNYGYTF. Based on the CDR3 plus reference TRBV29-1 and TRBJ1-2, the full variable domain is SAVISQKPSRDICQRGTSLTIQCQVDSQVTMMFWYRQQPGQSLTLIATANQGSEATYESGFVIDKFPISRPNLTFSTLTVSNMSPEDSSIYLCSVEEDSGMVNYGYTFGSGTRLTVV.

This clonotype turned up a few times. The chain carries TRBV9 and TRBJ2-7, with D tentatively TRBD2 (6 bases). Trimming removed 2 bases from V and 0 bases from J, with 12 bases in between. The CDR3 is made up of 15 amino acids. CDR1 and CDR2 (germline): SGDLS, YYNGEE. CDR3 nucleotide sequence: TGTGCCAGCAGCGTTGGCGGGGCCACCTCCTACGAGCAGTACTTC. Protein: CASSVGGATSYEQYF.

This rearrangement joins TRBV20-1 to TRBJ1-5; D gene uncertain. The CDR3 runs 14 residues. Per germline, CDR1 DFQATT and CDR2 SNEGSKA (reference sequence). V was trimmed by 3 bases and J by 4 bases, leaving 13 bases between them. CDR3: CSARGNRANQPQHF. CDR3 DNA: TGCAGTGCTAGGGGTAACAGAGCGAATCAGCCCCAGCATTTT.

This clonotype was counted only a few times. The chain is built from TRBV2 and TRBJ1-2, with D perhaps matching TRBD1 (6 bases). V was trimmed by 3 bases and J by 8 bases, leaving 13 bases between them. The CDR3 contains 13 residues. Germline-derived CDR1 and CDR2 are SNHLY and FYNNEI. The CDR3 sequence: CASSDETGLGYTF. The CDR3 bases are TGTGCCAGCAGTGATGAAACAGGGTTGGGCTACACCTTC.

The CDR3 reads CASSPGTSTNEKLFF. In DNA form, the CDR3 reads TGCGCCAGCAGCCCCGGGACTTCAACTAATGAAAAACTGTTTTTT. The chain uses TRBV5-1 and TRBJ1-4; tentative D call: TRBD1 (5 bases). Germline loops: CDR1 SGHRS, CDR2 YFSETQ. The CDR3 is made up of 15 amino acids. Trimming stripped 4 bases from V and 0 bases from J, with 10 bases between.

Worth noting for this clonotype: At one of its ends the junction is not consistent with the germline gene, which may arise from a read error. The chain has TRBV6-2 or TRBV6-3 and TRBJ1-1; 12 bases are shared with TRBD1. The germline gives CDR1 MNHEY, CDR2 SVGEGT. The CDR3 spans 15 residues. The CDR3, as DNA: TGTGCCAGCAGGGGACAGGGGGCCGGCTCCACTGGAGCTTTCTTT. This sequence encodes CASRGQGAGSTGAFF.

The count of this clonotype is one. The chain employs TRBV7-2 and TRBJ1-2; 12 bases agree with TRBD1. Per germline, CDR1 SGHTA and CDR2 FQGNSA. With V trimmed by 5 bases and J by 7 bases, 8 bases remained unmatched. CDR3 size: 15 residues. CDR3 protein: CTSSQTGQGAAGYTF. In DNA, the CDR3 is TGTACCAGCAGCCAAACGGGACAGGGGGCCGCTGGCTACACCTTC.

The chain couples TRBV5-1 to TRBJ2-1; 7 nucleotides match TRBD1. With 4 bases clipped from V and 6 bases from J, the junction kept 10 bases outside the gene matches. Looked up from germline, CDR1 is SGHRS and CDR2 is YFSETQ. The CDR3 has 15 residues. In DNA form, the CDR3 reads TGCGCCAGCAGCCACGGCCGGGACAGCTCCAATGAGCAGTTCTTC. It specifies CASSHGRDSSNEQFF.

This clonotype was seen a handful of times. The chain employs TRBV30 and TRBJ2-1, with D unresolved. Germline V CDR1 and CDR2: GTSNPN, SVGIG (reference sequence). The CDR3 has 12 amino acids. V was pared by 0 bases and J by 11 bases, with 11 bases between. DNA of the CDR3: TGTGCCTGGAGTGTTCAGCCGGAGCAGCAGTTCTTC. Translation: CAWSVQPEQQFF.